A single sample gave rise to the 24 T cell receptor beta chains below, sequenced in a study of blood T cell repertoires in COVID-19. Assay: immunoSEQ multiplex PCR; the TCRdb copy retains only in-frame clones and omits some. In the table there are around 130,000 clones, roughly 80% of which are singletons. Material for sequencing was peripheral blood. All receptors come from a human donor in a cohort sampled during active COVID-19.

The chain has TRBV12-3 or TRBV12-4 and TRBJ1-2; TRBD1 is a possible D gene (6 bases). Trimming stripped 5 bases from V and 8 bases from J, with 12 bases between. The CDR3 is 12 amino acids. The CDR3 DNA sequence: TGTGCCAGCAGTCCAACAGGGTTAGGCTACACCTTC. Encoded protein: CASSPTGLGYTF.

The CDR3 bases are TGTGCCAGCAGTGGGACTAGCGGGGGTTACGAGCAGTACTTC. Translated: CASSGTSGGYEQYF. The rearrangement links TRBV2 to TRBJ2-7, with TRBD2 identical over 13 bases. V lost 4 bases to trimming and J lost 4 bases; unmatched junction nucleotides: 1. The CDR3 is made up of 14 amino acids. CDR1 SNHLY and CDR2 FYNNEI come from the germline V gene.

This clone was observed a few times. This CDR3 is CATQGQVNTEAFF. CDR3 in DNA: TGTGCCACCCAAGGACAGGTGAACACTGAAGCTTTCTTT. The V and J genes are TRBV14 and TRBJ1-1, with 7 positions matching TRBD1. Trimming cost V 10 bases and J 0 bases; bases outside gene matches: 5. Germline V CDR1 and CDR2: SGHDN, FVKESK. The CDR3 length is 13 residues.

A word on this clone: This same CDR3 is encoded by further DNA sequences in the sample. The chain recombines TRBV6-5 with TRBJ2-7; tentatively, D is TRBD2 (6 bases). Trimming removed 0 bases from V and 4 bases from J, with 7 bases in between. Germline V lookup: CDR1 MNHEY, CDR2 SVGAGI. The CDR3 runs to 13 residues. For the CDR3, the DNA is TGTGCCAGCAGTTACTCGCGGGGATACGAGCAGTACTTC. Translation: CASSYSRGYEQYF.

The chain has TRBV6-4 and TRBJ2-7; TRBD2 matches 13 bases. The CDR3 loop spans 15 amino acids. The V segment lost 5 bases and the J segment 6 bases; nucleotides outside the gene matches: 7. Germline V gives CDR1 MRHNA, CDR2 SNTAGT. For the CDR3, the DNA is TGTGCCAGCAGTCTACTAGCGGGAGGGCCCTCCGAGCAGTACTTC. This translates into CASSLLAGGPSEQYF.

About this clone: Other DNA sequences in this specimen translate into the identical CDR3. Written as DNA, the CDR3 is TGTGCCAGCAGCCTGATTAGCGGGAGTAATGGCGAGCAGTACTTC. Translating gives CASSLISGSNGEQYF. The V and J genes are TRBV3-1 (or the pseudogene TRBV3-2) and TRBJ2-7; 9 bases fit TRBD2. There are 15 residues in the CDR3. V trimming: 4 bases; J trimming: 6 bases; junction bases outside the gene matches: 10. From germline, CDR1 is LGHDT and CDR2 YNNKEL (reference sequence).

The rearrangement uses TRBV6-5 and TRBJ1-4; tentative D call: TRBD1 (5 bases). The CDR3 has 14 residues. Trimming removed 6 bases from V and 6 bases from J, with 14 bases in between. Germline loops: CDR1 MNHEY, CDR2 SVGAGI. In nucleotides, the CDR3 is TGTGCCAGCAGGAGACAGCTTCGGGATGAAAAACTGTTTTTT. Protein product: CASRRQLRDEKLFF.

V is TRBV7-2 and J is TRBJ2-7, with 12 bases fitting TRBD2. The V segment lost 2 bases and the J segment 5 bases; nucleotides outside the gene matches: 4. This CDR3 spans 15 amino acids. Germline-derived CDR1 and CDR2 are SGHTA and FQGNSA. CDR3 loop: CASSLRLAGVDEQYF. For the CDR3, the DNA is TGTGCCAGCAGCTTAAGACTAGCGGGAGTGGACGAGCAGTACTTC.

The chain joins TRBV2 to TRBJ1-5; TRBD1 matches 7 bases. Germline V gives CDR1 SNHLY, CDR2 FYNNEI. The V and J ends lost 0 bases and 2 bases, in that order; junction bases with no gene match: 10. This CDR3 has 18 residues. CDR3 loop: CASSEAGDSLGGNQPQHF. The DNA for the CDR3 is TGTGCCAGCAGTGAAGCAGGGGACAGTTTAGGGGGCAATCAGCCCCAGCATTTT.

This chain connects TRBV7-9 to TRBJ1-1; 10 nucleotides agree with TRBD1. Germline lookup yields CDR1 SEHNR and CDR2 FQNEAQ (reference sequence). V shed 6 bases, J shed 11 bases, and the junction held 12 bases outside the gene matches. This CDR3 has 14 amino acids. The CDR3 spells CASRPGQGTSGAFF. In nucleotides, the CDR3 is TGTGCCAGCAGGCCGGGACAGGGGACTTCGGGTGCTTTCTTT. Full variable domain (outside the CDR3, taken from reference TRBV7-9 and TRBJ1-1): DTGVSQNPRHKITKRGQNVTFRCDPISEHNRLYWYRQTLGQGPEFLTYFQNEAQLEKSRLLSDRFSAERPKGSFSTLEIQRTEQGDSAMYLCASRPGQGTSGAFFGQGTRLTVV.

The V gene is TRBV27, the J gene TRBJ1-1, with D maybe TRBD1 (6 bases). Looked up from germline, CDR1 is MNHEY and CDR2 is SMNVEV (reference sequence). CDR3 length: 13 residues. V was pared by 3 bases and J by 4 bases, with 9 bases between. CDR3 nucleotides: TGTGCCAGCAGTTTGCTGGGGGCCACTGAAGCTTTCTTT. Amino acid sequence: CASSLLGATEAFF.

The chain uses TRBV6-6 and TRBJ1-1; 9 nucleotides line up with TRBD1. The CDR3 sequence is 15 residues long. The junction had 7 bases not matched to a gene; V was cut back by 7 bases and J by 1 base. Germline V gives CDR1 MNHNY, CDR2 SVGAGI (reference sequence). In DNA, the CDR3 is TGTGCCAGCAAAGACCGGGACAGGGCGAACACTGAAGCTTTCTTT. Translating gives CASKDRDRANTEAFF.

The rearrangement links TRBV9 to TRBJ2-7; weak D call: TRBD2 (7 bases). The germline V gene encodes CDR1 SGDLS and CDR2 YYNGEE. Trimming shortened V by 4 bases and J by 2 bases, and 16 bases separated the two germline ends. This CDR3 is built from 15 residues. CDR3 loop: CASSSEGGIPYEQYF. CDR3 DNA: TGTGCCAGCAGCAGCGAGGGGGGGATTCCCTACGAGCAGTACTTC.

The chain couples TRBV24-1 to TRBJ2-7; D perhaps matches TRBD2 (5 bases). Germline V lookup: CDR1 KGHDR, CDR2 SFDVKD. This CDR3 region has 13 residues. Deletions cut 9 bases from V and 3 bases from J, with 14 bases between. The CDR3 DNA follows: TGTGCCACCCAAAGAGCGGAGCTCTACGAGCAGTACTTC. This translates into CATQRAELYEQYF.

V and J are TRBV6-5 and TRBJ1-1; 7 nucleotides match TRBD1. Losses at the gene ends were 0 bases for V and 6 bases for J; bases not matched to a gene: 4. This CDR3 comprises 14 residues. Germline CDR1 is MNHEY and CDR2 is SVGAGI. The CDR3 nucleotides are TGTGCCAGCAGTTACTCAAGGGGGCTGGCTGAAGCTTTCTTT. This translates into CASSYSRGLAEAFF.

The rearrangement links TRBV29-1 to TRBJ2-7; 7 bases align to TRBD1. The CDR3 is made up of 12 amino acids. From germline, CDR1 is SQVTM and CDR2 ANQGSEA. Unmatched junction bases numbered 10, after V lost 7 bases and J lost 7 bases. CDR3 region: CSAQGQPNEQYF. The CDR3 DNA is TGCAGCGCCCAGGGACAGCCTAATGAGCAGTACTTC.

The J gene is TRBJ2-7, the V gene TRBV27; the D gene is possibly TRBD2 (5 bases). Germline V gene lookup returns CDR1 MNHEY and CDR2 SMNVEV (reference sequence). CDR3 size: 12 residues. V lost 8 bases and J 6 bases, leaving 14 bases between the germline ends. The CDR3 is CASARGSREQYF. DNA for the CDR3: TGTGCCAGCGCCCGAGGGAGTCGCGAGCAGTACTTC.

Details on this clone: Within the sample, other DNA sequences also encode this same CDR3. The rearrangement links TRBV15 to TRBJ1-5; tentatively, D is TRBD1 (5 bases). The germline gives CDR1 LNHNV, CDR2 YYDKDF (reference sequence). The CDR3 contains 14 residues. Trimming took 5 bases from V and 1 from J, leaving 9 bases between them. The CDR3 region has the DNA TGTGCCACCAGCCCCGGGGGAAGCAATCAGCCCCAGCATTTT. Residues: CATSPGGSNQPQHF.

The chain carries TRBV6-6 and TRBJ1-6; 8 bases line up with TRBD1. CDR1 and CDR2 from the germline V gene are MNHNY and SVGAGI (reference sequence). With V trimmed by 5 bases and J by 0 bases, 6 bases remained unmatched. CDR3 length equals 17 residues. CDR3 DNA: TGTGCCAGCAGTCGTGGACAGGGAAACTCCTATAATTCACCCCTCCACTTT. It translates to CASSRGQGNSYNSPLHF.

The CDR3 coding sequence is TGCGCCAGCAGTGAGGCGGGACAGTTCTACGAGCAGTACTTC. Translating gives CASSEAGQFYEQYF. V and J are TRBV10-1 and TRBJ2-7, with TRBD1 as a possible D gene (7 bases). Trimming pared 2 bases from V and 3 bases from J, leaving 11 bases between. The CDR3 covers 14 residues. Germline lookup yields CDR1 WNHNN and CDR2 SYGVQD (reference sequence).

The chain links TRBV10-3 to TRBJ1-3, with D possibly matching TRBD1 (5 bases). The V gene's germline CDR1 is ENHRY and CDR2 SYGVKD. The germline V and J ends were trimmed by 7 bases and 3 bases, with 16 bases remaining between them. The CDR3 spans 15 residues. CDR3 protein: CAITHHSGDGNTIYF. The CDR3 DNA reads as TGTGCCATCACTCATCACTCGGGGGATGGAAACACCATATATTTT.

The chain is built from TRBV6-5 and TRBJ2-7; perhaps TRBD1 as D (6 bases). The CDR3 runs 15 residues. Trimming stripped 5 bases from V and 2 bases from J, with 16 bases between. Looked up from germline, CDR1 is MNHEY and CDR2 is SVGAGI. CDR3 sequence reads: CASSPWTGTTYEQYF. In DNA, the CDR3 is TGTGCCAGCAGTCCCTGGACCGGGACAACCTACGAGCAGTACTTC.

This clone was counted a few times. The V gene is TRBV10-1, the J gene TRBJ2-7, with D tentatively TRBD1 (5 bases). CDR1 is WNHNN and CDR2 is SYGVQD in the germline V gene (reference sequence). The CDR3 is 13 residues long. V was shortened by 7 bases and J by 3 bases, with 13 bases between the two germline ends. CDR3 sequence (DNA): TGCGCCAGCACCCCCGGGCAGGGCTACGAGCAGTACTTC. Protein: CASTPGQGYEQYF.

This clone was counted a few times. This chain links TRBV11-2 with TRBJ1-1; D gene ambiguous. Trimming removed 1 base at V and 5 bases at J, with 14 bases between. Germline values: CDR1 SGHAT, CDR2 FQNNGV. This CDR3 region has 15 residues. DNA for the CDR3: TGTGCCAGCAGCTTAGGAGGACCGAGGGAAACTGAAGCTTTCTTT. Protein: CASSLGGPRETEAFF.